Shown below are 26 T cell receptor beta chains from a single sample sequenced in a study of blood T cell repertoires in COVID-19. TCRdb's copy holds only in-frame clones and misses some; the assay was immunoSEQ multiplex PCR. The sample shows 210,000 or so clones, over 70% of them seen only once. Sequencing used PBMCs or T cells enriched from blood (not recorded which). These receptors were collected from a woman aged 25 to 45 who had been exposed to COVID-19.

The CDR3 nucleotides are TGTGCCAGCAGCCACGGGACTAGCGGGAGGAGAGACTACGAGCAGTACTTC. It translates to CASSHGTSGRRDYEQYF. This rearrangement joins TRBV7-9 to TRBJ2-7; TRBD2 matches at 15 bases. The ends lost 5 bases at V and 3 bases at J; junction bases unmatched: 8. The germline gives CDR1 SEHNR, CDR2 FQNEAQ (reference sequence). The CDR3 has 17 residues.

The CDR3 sequence is CASSPSDVGRNQPQHF. In DNA, the CDR3 is TGTGCCAGCTCACCCTCGGACGTCGGGAGGAATCAGCCCCAGCATTTT. The gene calls are TRBV18 and TRBJ1-5, with unresolved D. Deletions cut 3 bases from V and 4 bases from J, with 16 bases between. CDR1 is KGHSH and CDR2 is LQKENI in the germline V gene. This CDR3 spans 16 amino acids.

The DNA of the CDR3 is TGTGCCAGCAGCCTGGGACTCCGGGGGGAGACCCAGTACTTC. This sequence encodes CASSLGLRGETQYF. The chain recombines TRBV2 with TRBJ2-5; a weak D match, TRBD2 (6 bases). This CDR3 comprises 14 residues. Germline CDR1 is SNHLY and CDR2 is FYNNEI. V lost 6 bases, J lost 5 bases, and 16 bases lay in between.

The gene calls are TRBV2 and TRBJ1-5; 7 nucleotides match TRBD1. CDR1 and CDR2 (germline): SNHLY, FYNNEI. The CDR3 contains 14 residues. J gave up 3 bases and V 4 bases, and 3 bases lay outside the gene matches. The CDR3 sequence: CASSGGQLNQPQHF. The CDR3 region has the DNA TGTGCCAGCAGTGGGGGACAGCTCAATCAGCCCCAGCATTTT. Full variable domain (remainder filled in from reference TRBV2 and TRBJ1-5): EPEVTQTPSHQVTQMGQEVILRCVPISNHLYFYWYRQILGQKVEFLVSFYNNEISEKSEIFDDQFSVERPDGSNFTLKIRSTKLEDSAMYFCASSGGQLNQPQHFGDGTRLSIL.

The chain couples TRBV28 to TRBJ2-3; 12 bases agree with TRBD2. This CDR3 has 16 amino acids. CDR1 and CDR2 (germline): MDHEN, SYDVKM. V gave up 5 bases and J gave up 4 bases; unmatched junction bases: 7. The CDR3 bases are TGTGCCAGCAGTCCTCGGACTAGCGGGAACGCAGATACGCAGTATTTT. The encoded protein is CASSPRTSGNADTQYF.

This clone was seen only once. The rearrangement joins TRBV7-9 to TRBJ2-7, with 8 nucleotides matching TRBD2. This CDR3 region has 17 residues. The ends lost 2 bases at V and 5 bases at J; junction bases unmatched: 14. From germline, CDR1 is SEHNR and CDR2 FQNEAQ (reference sequence). The CDR3 reads CASSLTALGLAHDEQYF. CDR3 bases: TGTGCCAGCAGCTTAACGGCGCTAGGACTAGCACACGACGAGCAGTACTTC.

V gene TRBV13 combines with J gene TRBJ1-4; weak D call: TRBD1 (5 bases). The germline V and J ends were trimmed by 5 bases and 8 bases, with 21 bases remaining between them. This CDR3 region has 16 residues. From germline, CDR1 is PRHDT and CDR2 FYEKMQ (reference sequence). This CDR3 reads CASSKSSQGLGEKLFF. CDR3 sequence (DNA): TGTGCCAGCAGCAAATCAAGTCAGGGACTTGGCGAAAAACTGTTTTTT.

The chain is built from TRBV18 and TRBJ2-5; TRBD2 matches at 14 bases. Trimming at V came to 3 bases and at J to 4 bases, leaving 7 bases not matched to a gene. This CDR3 has 17 residues. Germline V gene sequence: CDR1 KGHSH, CDR2 LQKENI. The CDR3, as DNA: TGTGCCAGCTCACCTCAGGGACTAGCGGGAGTCGGAGAGACCCAGTACTTC. This sequence encodes CASSPQGLAGVGETQYF.

V usage is TRBV30 and J usage is TRBJ2-1, with TRBD2 matching 9 bases. V dropped 0 bases and J dropped 12; count of bases not matched to a gene: 9. CDR3 length: 14 amino acids. Germline V gene lookup returns CDR1 GTSNPN and CDR2 SVGIG (reference sequence). The CDR3 coding sequence is TGTGCCTGGAGTGTACTCTCTCGAGCGGGAGGGCAGTTCTTC. Residues: CAWSVLSRAGGQFF.

The chain links TRBV7-9 to TRBJ2-2; 8 bases fit TRBD1. The CDR3 covers 16 residues. J lost 6 bases, V lost 4 bases, and 10 bases had no gene match. CDR1 is SEHNR and CDR2 is FQNEAQ in the germline V gene (reference sequence). The CDR3 bases are TGTGCCAGCAGCTCCCAACCCGACAGGGGAGCCGGGGAGCTGTTTTTT. Amino acids: CASSSQPDRGAGELFF. The whole variable domain, remainder taken from reference TRBV7-9 and TRBJ2-2, is DTGVSQNPRHKITKRGQNVTFRCDPISEHNRLYWYRQTLGQGPEFLTYFQNEAQLEKSRLLSDRFSAERPKGSFSTLEIQRTEQGDSAMYLCASSSQPDRGAGELFFGEGSRLTVL.

This clone came up once. The chain recombines TRBV19 with TRBJ1-2; unclear D gene. The CDR3 contains 12 residues. Germline loops: CDR1 LNHDA, CDR2 SQIVND (reference sequence). Trimming removed 4 bases at V and 8 bases at J, with 11 bases between. CDR3 DNA sequence: TGTGCCAGTAGTAAATCGGGGAAAGGCTACACCTTC. It is translated as CASSKSGKGYTF.

The V and J genes are TRBV5-1 and TRBJ2-1; TRBD2 agrees at 7 bases. This CDR3 is built from 15 residues. Per the germline V gene, CDR1 is SGHRS and CDR2 is YFSETQ. V lost 2 bases to trimming and J lost 2 bases; unmatched junction nucleotides: 4. The CDR3 DNA reads TGCGCCAGCAGCTTTTCCAGCGGGACCTACAATGAGCAGTTCTTC. Amino acids: CASSFSSGTYNEQFF. The full variable domain, its missing parts supplied by reference TRBV5-1 and TRBJ2-1, is KAGVTQTPRYLIKTRGQQVTLSCSPISGHRSVSWYQQTPGQGLQFLFEYFSETQRNKGNFPGRFSGRQFSNSRSEMNVSTLELGDSALYLCASSFSSGTYNEQFFGPGTRLTVL.

V gene TRBV5-5 combines with J gene TRBJ1-5; D is uncertain. This CDR3 is built from 16 residues. The germline V gene encodes CDR1 SGHKS and CDR2 YYEKEE (reference sequence). Trimming removed 0 bases from V and 1 base from J, with 11 bases in between. CDR3 sequence reads: CASSLVGGSSNQPQHF. The CDR3 coding sequence is TGTGCCAGCAGCTTGGTTGGCGGGAGCAGCAATCAGCCCCAGCATTTT.

The V and J genes are TRBV6-5 and TRBJ1-4; the match to TRBD1 covers 12 bases. There are 16 residues in the CDR3. Germline CDR1 is MNHEY and CDR2 is SVGAGI. Trimming cost V 2 bases and J 15 bases; bases outside gene matches: 13. This CDR3 reads CASSYLRDRGLGRVFF. As DNA, the CDR3 is TGTGCCAGCAGTTACCTCCGGGACAGGGGGCTGGGGCGTGTGTTTTTT.

The V call is TRBV7-9, the J call TRBJ1-4; 12 nucleotides agree with TRBD1. J was trimmed by 3 bases and V by 3 bases; bases with no gene match: 2. The CDR3 has 16 residues. Germline V gives CDR1 SEHNR, CDR2 FQNEAQ (reference sequence). In DNA, the CDR3 is TGTGCCAGCAGCTTCGGGACAGGGGGCCCTAATGAAAAACTGTTTTTT. Its protein is CASSFGTGGPNEKLFF.

In its sample, this clone was seen once. The chain recombines TRBV28 with TRBJ2-7; TRBD1 might be the D (7 bases). Germline V gives CDR1 MDHEN, CDR2 SYDVKM. The length of the CDR3 is 16 residues. V shed 2 bases and J shed 2 bases, with 16 bases lying between them. CDR3 DNA: TGTGCCAGCAGTTTAAGTGGGGGCGGGACAGCCTACGAGCAGTACTTC. This encodes CASSLSGGGTAYEQYF.

The rearrangement uses TRBV9 and TRBJ1-2; the match to TRBD1 covers 9 bases. There are 16 residues in the CDR3. Per the germline V gene, CDR1 is SGDLS and CDR2 is YYNGEE. J gave up 7 bases and V 3 bases, and 13 bases lay outside the gene matches. CDR3 residues: CASSAPGRDRVFGYTF. In DNA, the CDR3 is TGTGCCAGCAGCGCCCCAGGGCGGGACAGGGTTTTTGGCTACACCTTC.

The chain is built from TRBV3-1 (or the pseudogene TRBV3-2) and TRBJ2-3, with D unclear. V shed 0 bases and J shed 0 bases, with 4 bases lying between them. The germline gives CDR1 LGHDT, CDR2 YNNKEL (reference sequence). This CDR3 comprises 14 residues. The CDR3 here is CASSQDPSTDTQYF. The CDR3, as DNA: TGTGCCAGCAGCCAAGATCCGAGCACAGATACGCAGTATTTT.

This clone was seen just once. The chain couples TRBV5-4 to TRBJ2-3; D call uncertain. Germline CDR1 reads SGHNT; CDR2 reads YYREEE (reference sequence). CDR3 length: 15 amino acids. The V and J ends lost 2 bases and 4 bases respectively, with 14 bases between them. Here the CDR3 reads CASSFEVSLADTQYF. CDR3 DNA: TGTGCCAGCAGCTTCGAGGTCTCCTTAGCAGATACGCAGTATTTT.

Concerning this clone: The sample has other DNA sequences that encode this CDR3 too. The chain joins TRBV5-1 to TRBJ1-1; the D gene is possibly TRBD1 (6 bases). Germline CDR1 is SGHRS and CDR2 is YFSETQ. The CDR3 loop spans 15 amino acids. The V end lost 0 bases, the J end lost 5 bases, and 14 bases lay between the germline ends. CDR3 protein: CASSLVQGGGTEAFF. DNA of the CDR3: TGCGCCAGCAGCTTGGTCCAGGGAGGGGGAACTGAAGCTTTCTTT.

The chain couples TRBV11-2 to TRBJ1-3; D not resolved. The V gene's germline CDR1 is SGHAT and CDR2 FQNNGV. The CDR3 has 13 residues. Trimming left V 0 bases short and J 2 bases short, with 2 bases between. The CDR3 here is CASSLDAGNTIYF. The CDR3 DNA follows: TGTGCCAGCAGCTTAGACGCTGGAAACACCATATATTTT.

The chain carries TRBV19 and TRBJ1-1; maybe TRBD1 (5 bases). The germline CDR1 and CDR2 sequences are LNHDA and SQIVND (reference sequence). V gave up 7 bases and J gave up 5 bases, with 11 bases separating them. There are 12 residues in the CDR3. DNA for the CDR3: TGTGCCAGTACCTCCCAGGGAACTGAAGCTTTCTTT. Translating it yields CASTSQGTEAFF.

The V and J genes are TRBV30 and TRBJ1-3, with 10 nucleotides matching TRBD1. Germline V gene lookup returns CDR1 GTSNPN and CDR2 SVGIG (reference sequence). After removal of 3 bases from V and 5 bases from J, the junction contained 4 bases not matched to a gene. The CDR3 extends over 14 amino acids. CDR3 amino acids: CAWSGDRGRNTIYF. DNA of the CDR3: TGTGCCTGGAGCGGGGACAGGGGAAGAAACACCATATATTTT.

The chain links TRBV19 to TRBJ1-5, with TRBD1 identical over 7 bases. V shed 5 bases and J 7 bases; nucleotides not matched to a gene: 8. Germline values: CDR1 LNHDA, CDR2 SQIVND (reference sequence). The CDR3 length is 14 residues. Here the CDR3 DNA reads TGTGCCAGTAGTGGCTTAGGGGGCGGGCAGCCCCAGCATTTT. This codes for CASSGLGGGQPQHF.

In this sample, this clone turned up a few times. The chain links TRBV5-6 to TRBJ1-5; a weak D match, TRBD1 (6 bases). This CDR3 is built from 15 residues. Germline V gene sequence: CDR1 SGHDT, CDR2 YYEEEE. Trimming stripped 6 bases from V and 2 bases from J, with 15 bases between. This CDR3 reads CASTKGGRGNQPQHF. CDR3 DNA sequence: TGTGCCAGCACAAAAGGGGGTCGTGGCAATCAGCCCCAGCATTTT.

The chain couples TRBV30 to TRBJ2-2, with TRBD2 identical over 14 bases. J lost 8 bases, V lost 2 bases, and 4 bases had no gene match. CDR3 length: 15 residues. CDR1 is GTSNPN and CDR2 is SVGIG in the germline V gene (reference sequence). The CDR3 DNA reads as TGTGCCTGGAGTCGGACTAGCGGGAGGCAGGGGGAGCTGTTTTTT. Its translation is CAWSRTSGRQGELFF.